This paragraph reports one T cell receptor beta chain. The CDR3 ends on some other residue instead of the conserved phenylalanine or tryptophan, so this is likely a read error. The record originates from a study of molecular identifiers for immune sequencing clone quantification. MiXCR was run by TCRdb on the PCR reads, yielding one entry per CDR3 protein. Seen here are about 640,000 distinct CDR3 sequences, 15% to 20% observed once, and the top ten hold 0.85%. This CDR3 has 16 residues. CDR1 and CDR2 from the germline V gene are LNHDA and SQIVND (reference sequence). The V and J ends lost 5 bases and 0 bases respectively, with 14 bases between them.

Sequenced sample: naive CD8+ T cells from blood, with Jurkat cell RNA spiked in. Subset here: FACS-sorted CD8+CD4-CCR7+CD45RA+ naive T cells. The chain links TRBV19 to TRBJ1-3; no firm D call. The source is a human donor in good health. Some libraries in this study had Jurkat cell RNA spiked in. In DNA, the CDR3 is TGTGCCAGTAGTCTTGGCCGCCGATCCTCTGGAAACACCATATATCTT. It is translated as CASSLGRRSSGNTIYL.